The T cell receptor (beta chain) described here comes from a study of post-analysis software for immune sequencing data. Points from the study as a whole: TRBV5-6, TRBV5-1 and TRBV20-1 were among several TRBV segments more frequent in patients than controls. Significantly lower normalized Chao1 diversity was found in patients with multiple sclerosis relative to controls.

Researchers reported that TCR beta cDNA libraries carried unique molecular identifiers. TCRdb redid the calling of the PCR reads with MiXCR, one entry per CDR3 protein. Altogether hundreds of thousands of distinct CDR3 sequences are present, roughly 40% being singletons, with the ten largest covering approximately 1.7%. Concerning this clonotype itself: Its specificity is not known. Being one base from a much bigger clone, this may be a read error.

Trimming cost V 5 bases and J 5 bases, with 14 bases left between them. The CDR3 extends over 14 amino acids. The sample consisted of blood. The chain has TRBV12-3 or TRBV12-4 and TRBJ2-3; the D call may be TRBD1 or TRBD2 (5 bases each). The origin of this receptor is a girl between 10 and 17 years old with multiple sclerosis. The CDR3 sequence: CASSPRQRVDTQYF. CDR3 coding DNA: TGTGCCAGCAGTCCCCGACAGAGGGTAGATACGCAGTATTTT.